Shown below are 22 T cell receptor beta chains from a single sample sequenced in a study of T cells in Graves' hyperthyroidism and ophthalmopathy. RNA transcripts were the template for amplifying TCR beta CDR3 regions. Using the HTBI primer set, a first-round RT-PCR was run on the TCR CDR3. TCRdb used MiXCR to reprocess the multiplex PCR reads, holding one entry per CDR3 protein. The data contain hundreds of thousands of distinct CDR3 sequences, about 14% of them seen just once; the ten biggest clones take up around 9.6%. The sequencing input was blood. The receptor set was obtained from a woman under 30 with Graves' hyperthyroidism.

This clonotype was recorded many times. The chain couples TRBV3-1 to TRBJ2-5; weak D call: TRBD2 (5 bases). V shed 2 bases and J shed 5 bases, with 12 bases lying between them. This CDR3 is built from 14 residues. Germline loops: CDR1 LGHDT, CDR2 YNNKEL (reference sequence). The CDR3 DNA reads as TGTGCCAGCAGCCAAACGAAGGGAGTGGAGACCCAGTACTTC. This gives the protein CASSQTKGVETQYF.

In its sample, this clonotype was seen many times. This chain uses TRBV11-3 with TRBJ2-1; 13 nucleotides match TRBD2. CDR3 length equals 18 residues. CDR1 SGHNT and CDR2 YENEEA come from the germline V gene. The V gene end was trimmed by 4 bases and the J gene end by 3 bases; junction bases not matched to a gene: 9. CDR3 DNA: TGTGCCAGCAGCTCTACCGGACTAGCGGGAGATTTCTACAATGAGCAGTTCTTC. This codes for CASSSTGLAGDFYNEQFF.

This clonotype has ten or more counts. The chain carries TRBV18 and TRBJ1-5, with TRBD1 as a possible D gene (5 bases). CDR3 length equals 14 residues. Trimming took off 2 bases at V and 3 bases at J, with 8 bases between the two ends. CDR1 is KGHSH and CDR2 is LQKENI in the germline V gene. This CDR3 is CASSPDSLNQPQHF. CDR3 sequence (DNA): TGTGCCAGCTCACCAGACAGCCTCAATCAGCCCCAGCATTTT.

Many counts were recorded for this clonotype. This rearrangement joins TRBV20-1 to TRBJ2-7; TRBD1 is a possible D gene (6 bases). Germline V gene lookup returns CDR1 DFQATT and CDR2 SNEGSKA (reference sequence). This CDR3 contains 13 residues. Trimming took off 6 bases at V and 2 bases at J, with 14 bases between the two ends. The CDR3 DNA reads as TGCAGTGCCGGGACACTCAACACCTACGAGCAGTACTTC. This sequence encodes CSAGTLNTYEQYF.

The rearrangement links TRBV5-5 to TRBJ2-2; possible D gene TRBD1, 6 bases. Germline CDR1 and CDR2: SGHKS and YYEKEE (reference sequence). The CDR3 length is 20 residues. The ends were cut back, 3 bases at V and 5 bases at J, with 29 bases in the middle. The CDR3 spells CASSSWFYIGGISGTGELFF. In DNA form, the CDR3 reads TGTGCCAGCAGCTCGTGGTTCTACATAGGGGGAATCAGTGGAACCGGGGAGCTGTTTTTT.

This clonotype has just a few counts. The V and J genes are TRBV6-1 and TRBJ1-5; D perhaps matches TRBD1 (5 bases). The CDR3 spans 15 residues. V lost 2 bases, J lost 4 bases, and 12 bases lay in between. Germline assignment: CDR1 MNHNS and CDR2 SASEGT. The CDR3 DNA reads TGTGCCAGCAGTGAAAGCGGGCAGGGTAATCAGCCCCAGCATTTT. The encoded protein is CASSESGQGNQPQHF.

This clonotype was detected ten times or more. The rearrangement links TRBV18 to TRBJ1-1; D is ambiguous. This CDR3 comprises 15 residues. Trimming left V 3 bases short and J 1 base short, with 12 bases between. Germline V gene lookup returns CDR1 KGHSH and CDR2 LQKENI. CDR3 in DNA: TGTGCCAGCTCACCGGACGACACAAAGAACACTGAAGCTTTCTTT. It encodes CASSPDDTKNTEAFF.

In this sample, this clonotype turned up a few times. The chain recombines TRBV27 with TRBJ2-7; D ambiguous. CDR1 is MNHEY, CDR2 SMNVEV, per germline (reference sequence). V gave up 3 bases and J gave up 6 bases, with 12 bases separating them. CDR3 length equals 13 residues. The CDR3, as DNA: TGTGCCAGCAGTTTTACTCCGGTTCGCGAGCAGTACTTC. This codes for CASSFTPVREQYF.

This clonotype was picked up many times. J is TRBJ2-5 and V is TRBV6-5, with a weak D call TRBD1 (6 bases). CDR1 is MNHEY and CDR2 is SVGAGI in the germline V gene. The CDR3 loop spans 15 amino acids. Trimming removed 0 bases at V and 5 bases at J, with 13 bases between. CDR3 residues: CASSYSIQGGETQYF. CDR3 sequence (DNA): TGTGCCAGCAGTTACTCGATACAGGGTGGGGAGACCCAGTACTTC.

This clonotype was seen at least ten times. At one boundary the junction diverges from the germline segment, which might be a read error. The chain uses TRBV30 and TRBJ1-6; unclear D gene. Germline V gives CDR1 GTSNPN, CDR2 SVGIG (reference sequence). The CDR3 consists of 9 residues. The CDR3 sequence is CDGLPPLHF. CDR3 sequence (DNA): TGCGACGGGCTTCCACCCCTCCACTTT.

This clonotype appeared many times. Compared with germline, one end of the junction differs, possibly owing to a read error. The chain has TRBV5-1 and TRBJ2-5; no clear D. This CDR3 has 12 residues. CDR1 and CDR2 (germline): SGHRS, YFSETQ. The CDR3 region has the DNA TGTGCCAGCAGCTTGGACGGGGAGACCCAGTACTTC. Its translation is CASSLDGETQYF.

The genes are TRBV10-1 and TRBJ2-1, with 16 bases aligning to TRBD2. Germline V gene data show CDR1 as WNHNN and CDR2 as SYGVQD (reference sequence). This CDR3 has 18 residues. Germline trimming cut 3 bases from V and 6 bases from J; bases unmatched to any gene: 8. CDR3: CASSEMGLAGGYINEQFF. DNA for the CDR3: TGCGCCAGCAGTGAAATGGGACTAGCGGGAGGGTACATCAATGAGCAGTTCTTC.

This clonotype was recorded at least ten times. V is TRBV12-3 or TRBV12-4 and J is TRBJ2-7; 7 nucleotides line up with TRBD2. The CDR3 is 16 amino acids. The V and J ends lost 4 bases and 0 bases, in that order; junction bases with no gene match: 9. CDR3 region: CASSYPSGPSSYEQYF. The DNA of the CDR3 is TGTGCCAGCAGTTACCCTAGCGGTCCGAGCTCCTACGAGCAGTACTTC.

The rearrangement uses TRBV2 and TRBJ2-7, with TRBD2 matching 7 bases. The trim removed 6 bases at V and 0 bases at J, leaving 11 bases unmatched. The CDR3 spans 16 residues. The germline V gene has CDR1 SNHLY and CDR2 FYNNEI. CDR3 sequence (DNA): TGTGCCAGCAGCCATACCCTAGCGGCAAGCTCCTACGAGCAGTACTTC. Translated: CASSHTLAASSYEQYF.

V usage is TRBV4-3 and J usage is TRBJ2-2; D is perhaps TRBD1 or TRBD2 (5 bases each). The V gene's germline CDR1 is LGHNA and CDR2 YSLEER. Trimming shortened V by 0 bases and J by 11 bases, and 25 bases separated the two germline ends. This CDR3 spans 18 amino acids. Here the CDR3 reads CASSQDFSDRGPPDELFF. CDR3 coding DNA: TGCGCCAGCAGCCAAGATTTTTCCGATAGGGGACCACCCGACGAGCTGTTTTTT.

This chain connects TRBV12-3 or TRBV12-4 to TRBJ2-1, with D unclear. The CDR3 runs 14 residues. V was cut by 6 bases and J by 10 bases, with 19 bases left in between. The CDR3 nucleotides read TGTGCCAGCAGCTACGCCGGGCCGGCGAGGGAGCAGTTCTTC. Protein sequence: CASSYAGPAREQFF.

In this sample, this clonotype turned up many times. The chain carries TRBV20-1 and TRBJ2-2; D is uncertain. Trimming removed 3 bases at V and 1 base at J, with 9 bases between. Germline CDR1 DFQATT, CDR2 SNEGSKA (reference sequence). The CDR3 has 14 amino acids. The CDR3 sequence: CSARDNWNTGELFF. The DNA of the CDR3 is TGCAGTGCTAGGGATAACTGGAACACCGGGGAGCTGTTTTTT.

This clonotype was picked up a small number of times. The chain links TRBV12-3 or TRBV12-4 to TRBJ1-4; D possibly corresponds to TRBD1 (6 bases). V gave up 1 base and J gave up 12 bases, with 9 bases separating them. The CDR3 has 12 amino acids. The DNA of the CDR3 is TGTGCCAGCAGTTTAGGTTACAGGGAACTGTTTTTT. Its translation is CASSLGYRELFF.

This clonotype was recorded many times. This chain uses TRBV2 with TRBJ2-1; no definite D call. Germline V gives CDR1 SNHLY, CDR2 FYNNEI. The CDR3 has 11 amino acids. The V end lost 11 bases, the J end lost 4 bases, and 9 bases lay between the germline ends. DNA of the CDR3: TGTGCCGGACGGCCTTACAATGAGCAGTTCTTC. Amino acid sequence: CAGRPYNEQFF.

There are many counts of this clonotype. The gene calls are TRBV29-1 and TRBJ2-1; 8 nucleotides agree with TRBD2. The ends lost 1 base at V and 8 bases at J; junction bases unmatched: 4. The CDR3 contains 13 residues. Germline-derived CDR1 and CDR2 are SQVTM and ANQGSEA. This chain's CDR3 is CSVEGTSSDEQFF. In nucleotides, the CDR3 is TGCAGCGTTGAAGGGACTAGCTCGGATGAGCAGTTCTTC.

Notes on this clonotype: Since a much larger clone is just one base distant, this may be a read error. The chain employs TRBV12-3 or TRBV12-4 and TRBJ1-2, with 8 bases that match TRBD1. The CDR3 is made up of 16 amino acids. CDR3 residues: CASSHRDRLRVYDYTF. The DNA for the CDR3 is TGTGCCAGCAGCCACCGGGACAGGTTGCGGGTCTATGACTACACCTTC.

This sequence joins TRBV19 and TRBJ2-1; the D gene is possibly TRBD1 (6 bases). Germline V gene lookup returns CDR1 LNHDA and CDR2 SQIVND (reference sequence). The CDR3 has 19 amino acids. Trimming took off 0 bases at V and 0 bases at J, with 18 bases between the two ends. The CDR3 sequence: CASSIETDFRGSSYNEQFF. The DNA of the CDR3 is TGTGCCAGTAGTATAGAAACCGATTTCAGGGGAAGCTCCTACAATGAGCAGTTCTTC.